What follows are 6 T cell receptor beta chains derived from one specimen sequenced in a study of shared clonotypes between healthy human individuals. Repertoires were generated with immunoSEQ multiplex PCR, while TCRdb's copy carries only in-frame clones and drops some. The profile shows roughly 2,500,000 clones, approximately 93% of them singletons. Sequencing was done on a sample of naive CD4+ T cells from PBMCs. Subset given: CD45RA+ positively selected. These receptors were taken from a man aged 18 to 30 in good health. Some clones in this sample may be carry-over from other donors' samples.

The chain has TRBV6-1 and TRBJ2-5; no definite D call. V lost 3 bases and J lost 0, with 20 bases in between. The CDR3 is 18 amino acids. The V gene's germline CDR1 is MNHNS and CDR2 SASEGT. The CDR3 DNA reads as TGTGCCAGCAGTGATAGGGCACAAGGTACAGCATACCAAGAGACCCAGTACTTC. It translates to CASSDRAQGTAYQETQYF.

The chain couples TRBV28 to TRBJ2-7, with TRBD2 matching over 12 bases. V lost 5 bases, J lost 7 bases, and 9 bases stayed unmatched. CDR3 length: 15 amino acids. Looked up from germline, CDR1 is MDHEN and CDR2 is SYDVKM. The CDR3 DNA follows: TGTGCCAGCAGTGCGAGACTAGCGGGAGTTCAGGAGCAGTACTTC. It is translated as CASSARLAGVQEQYF.

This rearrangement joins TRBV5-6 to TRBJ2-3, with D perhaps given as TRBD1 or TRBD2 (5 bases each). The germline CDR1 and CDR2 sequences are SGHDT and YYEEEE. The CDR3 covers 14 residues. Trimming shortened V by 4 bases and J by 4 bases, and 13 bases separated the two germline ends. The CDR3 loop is CASSPVPGPDTQYF. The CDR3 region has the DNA TGTGCCAGCAGCCCCGTACCGGGGCCAGATACGCAGTATTTT.

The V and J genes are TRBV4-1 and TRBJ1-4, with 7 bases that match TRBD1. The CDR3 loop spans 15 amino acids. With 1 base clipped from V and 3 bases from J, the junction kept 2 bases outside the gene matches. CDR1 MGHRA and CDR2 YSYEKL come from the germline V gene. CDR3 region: CASSQGDSSNEKLFF. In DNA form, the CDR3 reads TGCGCCAGCAGCCAAGGGGACAGTTCTAATGAAAAACTGTTTTTT.

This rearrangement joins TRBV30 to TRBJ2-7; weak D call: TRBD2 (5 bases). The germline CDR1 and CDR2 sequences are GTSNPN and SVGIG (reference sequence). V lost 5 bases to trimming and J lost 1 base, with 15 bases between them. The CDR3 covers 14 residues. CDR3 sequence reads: CAWAGGIGSYEQYF. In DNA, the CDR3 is TGTGCCTGGGCTGGAGGTATCGGGTCCTACGAGCAGTACTTC. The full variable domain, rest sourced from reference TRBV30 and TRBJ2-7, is SQTIHQWPATLVQPVGSPLSLECTVEGTSNPNLYWYRQAAGRGLQLLFYSVGIGQISSEVPQNLSASRPQDRQFILSSKKLLLSDSGFYLCAWAGGIGSYEQYFGPGTRLTVT.

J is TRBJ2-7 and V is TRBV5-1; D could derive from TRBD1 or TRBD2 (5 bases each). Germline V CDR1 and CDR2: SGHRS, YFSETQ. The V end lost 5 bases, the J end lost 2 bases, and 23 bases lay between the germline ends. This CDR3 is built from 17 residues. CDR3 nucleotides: TGCGCCAGCAGTCCAGGGCCTCCCGGGCAGGGAGCCTACGAGCAGTACTTC. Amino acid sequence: CASSPGPPGQGAYEQYF. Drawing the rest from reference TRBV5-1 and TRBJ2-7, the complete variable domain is KAGVTQTPRYLIKTRGQQVTLSCSPISGHRSVSWYQQTPGQGLQFLFEYFSETQRNKGNFPGRFSGRQFSNSRSEMNVSTLELGDSALYLCASSPGPPGQGAYEQYFGPGTRLTVT.